What follows are 24 T cell receptor beta chains derived from one specimen sequenced in a study of blood T cells in healthy people across ages (dated by TCRdb to the mid-2010s). The library was prepared using 5' RACE. Instrument on record: Illumina HiSeq 2500. A second PCR of roughly 7 to 11 cycles was performed with a sample-barcoded 5' primer and a J-beta primer mix. The public reads were reprocessed in TCRdb via fastp at Q25 and MiXCR, keeping in-frame beta chains. Entries are consolidated by CDR3 protein sequence, retaining the most common genes and DNA. Across this sample there are about 1,400,000 distinct CDR3 sequences, with about 40% seen only once. The ten largest clones capture 7% to 9% of the sample. The sample was blood. The source is a woman aged 18-29 years in good health.

This clonotype showed up just a few times. The chain has TRBV20-1 and TRBJ1-2; the D gene is possibly TRBD1 (5 bases). Per germline, CDR1 DFQATT and CDR2 SNEGSKA (reference sequence). The CDR3 totals 14 residues. V dropped 0 bases and J dropped 5 bases, with 13 bases sitting between them. CDR3 protein: CSAREMGRSYGYTF. CDR3 sequence (DNA): TGCAGTGCTAGAGAGATGGGGCGAAGTTATGGCTACACCTTC.

The chain joins TRBV6-5 to TRBJ1-1, with D unclear. Deletions cut 5 bases from V and 4 bases from J, with 11 bases between. Looked up from germline, CDR1 is MNHEY and CDR2 is SVGAGI. The length of the CDR3 is 13 residues. CDR3 amino acids: CASSPQESTEAFF. CDR3 DNA: TGTGCCAGCAGTCCCCAGGAAAGCACTGAAGCTTTCTTT.

The rearrangement uses TRBV4-1 and TRBJ2-1; the D is unclear. The CDR3 has 13 amino acids. Per the germline V gene, CDR1 is MGHRA and CDR2 is YSYEKL. With 0 bases removed from V and 6 bases from J, the gap between germline ends came to 6 bases. Here the CDR3 reads CASSQEFSNEQFF. The CDR3 DNA reads TGCGCCAGCAGCCAAGAATTCTCCAATGAGCAGTTCTTC.

This clonotype is a singleton in its sample. The chain is built from TRBV6-5 and TRBJ2-5; 7 bases are shared with TRBD1. Germline V gene sequence: CDR1 MNHEY, CDR2 SVGAGI. Losses at the gene ends were 2 bases for V and 11 bases for J; bases not matched to a gene: 11. CDR3 length equals 14 residues. The CDR3 loop is CASSYGGTANEQYF. In nucleotides, the CDR3 is TGTGCCAGCAGTTACGGTGGGACAGCGAATGAGCAGTACTTC.

The chain joins TRBV20-1 to TRBJ2-3; no clear D gene. CDR1 and CDR2 (germline): DFQATT, SNEGSKA (reference sequence). V gave up 1 base and J gave up 6 bases, with 17 bases separating them. This CDR3 is built from 15 residues. CDR3 protein: CSARVGYGYTDTQYF. The CDR3 DNA reads TGCAGTGCTAGAGTGGGCTATGGATACACGGATACGCAGTATTTT.

For this clonotype: Just one base apart from a much larger clone, this may be a read error. The chain joins TRBV7-2 to TRBJ2-5; possible D gene TRBD2, 6 bases. Trimming shortened V by 5 bases and J by 7 bases, and 17 bases separated the two germline ends. The CDR3 is 14 amino acids. The germline V gene has CDR1 SGHTA and CDR2 FQGNSA. The CDR3 nucleotides read TGTGCCAGCAGCGCCAGACTAGTGGCGACGACCCAGTACTTC. It is translated as CASSARLVATTQYF.

This rearrangement joins TRBV7-2 to TRBJ1-6, with 10 positions matching TRBD1. Germline CDR1 reads SGHTA; CDR2 reads FQGNSA. V dropped 2 bases and J dropped 3; count of bases not matched to a gene: 7. The CDR3 has 18 amino acids. In nucleotides, the CDR3 is TGTGCCAGCAGCTTAAGGGGGACAGGGGAGGACTATAATTCACCCCTCCACTTT. Translating gives CASSLRGTGEDYNSPLHF.

The chain links TRBV10-3 to TRBJ2-1, with 9 bases identical to TRBD1. The CDR3 extends over 14 amino acids. Trimming removed 6 bases from V and 7 bases from J; junction bases left unmatched: 7. The germline V gene encodes CDR1 ENHRY and CDR2 SYGVKD. The CDR3 coding sequence is TGTGCCATCAGAACCGGGACAGGGTCAAATGAGCAGTTCTTC. Translating it yields CAIRTGTGSNEQFF.

In its sample, this clonotype was seen a few times. An end of the junction differs from the germline gene, which may be a read error. V gene TRBV5-8 combines with J gene TRBJ2-1; the match to TRBD1 covers 8 bases. The CDR3 runs 17 residues. Germline V gene data show CDR1 as SGHTS and CDR2 as YDEGEE. The CDR3: CASSLNAGGGSYNEQFF. CDR3 nucleotides: TGTGCCAGCAGCTTGAACGCAGGGGGCGGCTCCTACAATGAGCAGTTCTTT. Variable domain in full (rest from reference TRBV5-8 and TRBJ2-1): EAGVTQSPTHLIKTRGQQATLRCSPISGHTSVYWYQQALGLGLQFLLWYDEGEERNRGNFPPRFSGRQFPNYSSELNVNALELEDSALYLCASSLNAGGGSYNEQFFGPGTRLTVL.

The table lists this clonotype with a few counts. CDR3 bases: TGTGCCAGCAGCCAAGGGAGCGGGAGCTTGTTATCCTACAATGAGCAGTACTTC. It yields the protein CASSQGSGSLLSYNEQYF. The V and J genes are TRBV3-1 and TRBJ2-1, with TRBD2 matching 8 bases. The end of the DNA is better explained by TRBJ2-7, so the J call may be wrong. The CDR3 is 18 residues long. The germline CDR1 and CDR2 sequences are LGHDT and YNNKEL (reference sequence).

Remarks on this clonotype: At one of its ends the junction is not consistent with the germline gene, which may arise from a read error. V is TRBV7-9 and J is TRBJ2-1; 11 bases fit TRBD2. CDR3 length: 14 amino acids. The V gene's germline CDR1 is SEHNR and CDR2 FQNEAQ (reference sequence). CDR3 protein: CANSLGLAGNEQFF. The CDR3 region has the DNA TGTGCCAACAGCTTAGGACTAGCGGGTAATGAGCAGTTCTTC.

The gene calls are TRBV28 and TRBJ2-6, with D uncertain. Trimming took 6 bases from V and 0 from J, leaving 9 bases between them. The CDR3 is 15 residues long. Germline values: CDR1 MDHEN, CDR2 SYDVKM. This chain's CDR3 is CASRTWISGANVLTF. The CDR3, as DNA: TGTGCCAGCAGAACATGGATCTCTGGGGCCAACGTCCTGACTTTC.

This clonotype was picked up one time. This likely came from a read error, as a far larger clone is one base away. This chain uses TRBV28 with TRBJ1-2; no definite D call. There are 12 residues in the CDR3. CDR1 is MDHEN, CDR2 SYDVKM, per germline. The CDR3 spells CASSLEGYGCTF. The CDR3 DNA is TGTGCCAGCAGTTTAGAAGGGTATGGCTGCACCTTC.

V usage is TRBV3-1 and J usage is TRBJ1-1; the match to TRBD1 covers 8 bases. There are 13 residues in the CDR3. V shed 5 bases, J shed 7 bases, and the junction held 6 bases outside the gene matches. Per the germline V gene, CDR1 is LGHDT and CDR2 is YNNKEL (reference sequence). The CDR3 bases are TGTGCCAGCAGCGTCAGGGGGCGGGATGAAGCTTTCTTT. It is translated as CASSVRGRDEAFF. The full variable domain, rest sourced from reference TRBV3-1 and TRBJ1-1, is DTAVSQTPKYLVTQMGNDKSIKCEQNLGHDTMYWYKQDSKKFLKIMFSYNNKELIINETVPNRFSPKSPDKAHLNLHINSLELGDSAVYFCASSVRGRDEAFFGQGTRLTVV.

The V gene is TRBV3-1, the J gene TRBJ1-5; D gene ambiguous. This CDR3 has 14 amino acids. The V end lost 0 bases, the J end lost 4 bases, and 7 bases lay between the germline ends. From germline, CDR1 is LGHDT and CDR2 YNNKEL (reference sequence). Here the CDR3 reads CASSQDSPNQPQHF. The CDR3, as DNA: TGTGCCAGCAGCCAAGATAGCCCTAATCAGCCCCAGCATTTT.

This CDR3 reads CASSLGGGRVNTEAFF. The CDR3 DNA reads as TGTGCCAGCAGCTTGGGTGGGGGGAGAGTGAACACTGAAGCTTTCTTT. V is TRBV5-5 and J is TRBJ1-1; TRBD1 is a possible D gene (5 bases). Germline CDR1 reads SGHKS; CDR2 reads YYEKEE (reference sequence). The germline V and J ends were trimmed by 0 bases and 0 bases, with 12 bases remaining between them. There are 16 residues in the CDR3.

This clonotype is a singleton in its sample. The chain employs TRBV10-1 and TRBJ2-1; 11 bases line up with TRBD2. CDR1 and CDR2 (germline): WNHNN, SYGVQD (reference sequence). After removal of 0 bases from V and 7 bases from J, the junction contained 5 bases not matched to a gene. This CDR3 region has 16 residues. CDR3 sequence: CASSESSGGDGNEQFF. CDR3 DNA sequence: TGCGCCAGCAGTGAGTCTAGCGGGGGGGACGGTAATGAGCAGTTCTTC.

This clonotype is a singleton in its sample. The V and J genes are TRBV4-1 and TRBJ2-4, with 9 bases lining up with TRBD2. The J call is uncertain, as TRBJ2-7 better fits the DNA end. CDR3 length equals 16 residues. Germline CDR1 reads MGHRA; CDR2 reads YSYEKL. The CDR3 spells CASSPIGSGGYYEQYF. In DNA, the CDR3 is TGCGCCAGCAGCCCGATCGGAAGCGGGGGGTACTACGAGCAGTACTTC.

This clonotype has more than one count but fewer than ten. This rearrangement joins TRBV7-2 to TRBJ2-7, with 7 bases aligning to TRBD2. CDR1 SGHTA and CDR2 FQGNSA come from the germline V gene. The CDR3 consists of 17 residues. V shed 1 base and J 4 bases; nucleotides not matched to a gene: 13. The CDR3 here is CASSLGTGQRETYEQYF. The DNA of the CDR3 is TGTGCCAGCAGCTTAGGGACGGGCCAGCGGGAAACTTACGAGCAGTACTTC.

The gene calls are TRBV10-3 and TRBJ2-5, with a weak D call TRBD2 (6 bases). V lost 2 bases, J lost 3 bases, and 10 bases lay in between. CDR1 ENHRY and CDR2 SYGVKD come from the germline V gene. The CDR3 loop spans 14 amino acids. CDR3 DNA: TGTGCCATCAGTGAGGCGGGATCGAAAGAGACCCAGTACTTC. Protein product: CAISEAGSKETQYF.

The sample holds a few counts of this clonotype. The rearrangement links TRBV6-1 to TRBJ2-1; 7 nucleotides match TRBD2. The V gene end was trimmed by 8 bases and the J gene end by 0 bases; junction bases not matched to a gene: 10. The V gene's germline CDR1 is MNHNS and CDR2 SASEGT. This CDR3 is 16 amino acids long. This chain's CDR3 is CASEGSLAVSYNEQFF. CDR3 nucleotides: TGTGCCAGCGAGGGTAGTCTAGCGGTCTCCTACAATGAGCAGTTCTTC.

V is TRBV3-1 and J is TRBJ2-1; D gene unclear. The end of the DNA aligns better with TRBJ2-7, so the J call may be wrong. The CDR3 length is 15 residues. From germline, CDR1 is LGHDT and CDR2 YNNKEL (reference sequence). CDR3 bases: TGTGCCAGCAGCCGCCCTAGTGGGTCCTACAATGAGCAGTACTTC. As protein: CASSRPSGSYNEQYF.

In this sample, this clonotype turned up a few times. V and J are TRBV5-1 and TRBJ1-1; D gene unclear. Germline CDR1 reads SGHRS; CDR2 reads YFSETQ. CDR3 length equals 16 residues. V shed 0 bases and J shed 0 bases, with 12 bases lying between them. The CDR3 is CASSLGGSSLNTEAFF. Here the CDR3 DNA reads TGCGCCAGCAGCTTGGGCGGCAGCTCTCTGAACACTGAAGCTTTCTTT.

Many counts were recorded for this clonotype. The chain is built from TRBV29-1 and TRBJ2-3, with D possibly TRBD1 on 5 matching bases. Trimming removed 3 bases at V and 4 bases at J, with 8 bases between. The CDR3 spans 12 residues. Germline lookup yields CDR1 SQVTM and CDR2 ANQGSEA. For the CDR3, the DNA is TGCAGCGTTGACCAGGGTTCAGATACGCAGTATTTT. It codes for CSVDQGSDTQYF.